Below are 11 T cell receptor beta chains sequenced from a single sample in a study of sequential checkpoint blockade in melanoma. Treatment specified: randomized to nivolumab then ipilimumab (arm A) or the reverse (arm B). Assay used: immunoSEQ multiplex PCR; TCRdb lists only in-frame clones, some missing. The sample contains under 45,000 clones, roughly 81% of which appear only once. Sequencing used CD8+ T cells sorted from blood (inferred from file names), obtained from a patient given nivolumab and ipilimumab in sequence. Every receptor here comes from a human donor with melanoma.

The J gene is TRBJ2-7, the V gene TRBV5-5; D ambiguous. The CDR3 loop spans 15 amino acids. Trimming took 0 bases from V and 0 from J, leaving 10 bases between them. CDR1 SGHKS and CDR2 YYEKEE come from the germline V gene (reference sequence). The CDR3 loop is CASSLARVSSYEQYF. Written as DNA, the CDR3 is TGTGCCAGCAGCTTGGCCCGGGTTAGCTCCTACGAGCAGTACTTC.

V usage is TRBV9 and J usage is TRBJ2-7; TRBD2 aligns across 9 bases. The CDR3 loop spans 16 amino acids. Germline V gene data show CDR1 as SGDLS and CDR2 as YYNGEE. The V segment lost 0 bases and the J segment 6 bases; nucleotides outside the gene matches: 10. CDR3 residues: CASSVVAGGLVGEQYF. The CDR3, as DNA: TGTGCCAGCAGCGTAGTTGCGGGGGGGCTTGTAGGCGAGCAGTACTTC.

The chain uses TRBV5-8 and TRBJ1-1; D uncertain. Deletions cut 3 bases from V and 8 bases from J, with 14 bases between. CDR3 length equals 13 residues. Germline V gene sequence: CDR1 SGHTS, CDR2 YDEGEE. CDR3 DNA: TGTGCCAGCAGCTCCGGGATGAGGGCGGAAGCTTTCTTT. Its translation: CASSSGMRAEAFF.

The CDR3 reads CASSQDFPGTNQPQHF. In DNA form, the CDR3 reads TGCGCCAGCAGCCAAGATTTTCCGGGAACCAATCAGCCCCAGCATTTT. This chain connects TRBV4-1 to TRBJ1-5; D unclear. The length of the CDR3 is 16 residues. V was trimmed by 0 bases and J by 3 bases, leaving 12 bases between them. CDR1 is MGHRA and CDR2 is YSYEKL in the germline V gene.

V is TRBV19 and J is TRBJ1-5, with D perhaps matching TRBD1 (5 bases). The CDR3 covers 17 residues. V was trimmed by 3 bases and J by 3 bases, leaving 18 bases between them. The V gene's germline CDR1 is LNHDA and CDR2 SQIVND (reference sequence). CDR3 in amino acids: CASSIAREGMYNQPQHF. As DNA, the CDR3 is TGTGCCAGTAGTATTGCCAGGGAGGGAATGTACAATCAGCCCCAGCATTTT.

This clone appeared once. Here the CDR3 reads CASSLGQGYNEQFF. The CDR3 nucleotides are TGTGCCAGCAGCCTCGGACAGGGGTACAATGAGCAGTTCTTC. The chain is built from TRBV6-5 and TRBJ2-1; 9 bases align to TRBD1. The CDR3 sequence is 14 residues long. Germline assignment: CDR1 MNHEY and CDR2 SVGAGI. The V segment lost 6 bases and the J segment 4 bases; nucleotides outside the gene matches: 4.

This clone is a singleton in its sample. The chain is built from TRBV27 and TRBJ2-1; 15 nucleotides align to TRBD2. V gave up 0 bases and J gave up 2 bases; unmatched junction bases: 5. From germline, CDR1 is MNHEY and CDR2 SMNVEV (reference sequence). CDR3 size: 19 residues. The CDR3 sequence is CASSLSAGLAGGAYNEQFF. Here the CDR3 DNA reads TGTGCCAGCAGTTTATCTGCGGGACTAGCGGGAGGAGCCTACAATGAGCAGTTCTTC.

The chain joins TRBV5-1 to TRBJ2-7; TRBD2 might be the D (6 bases). CDR1 and CDR2 (germline): SGHRS, YFSETQ. The CDR3 length is 13 residues. The germline V and J ends were trimmed by 5 bases and 0 bases, with 9 bases remaining between them. The DNA for the CDR3 is TGCGCCAGCAGGGGGGGACCCTCCTACGAGCAGTACTTC. Amino acids: CASRGGPSYEQYF.

The chain employs TRBV6-1 and TRBJ2-1, with a possible D match to TRBD2 (5 bases). V was trimmed by 4 bases and J by 9 bases, leaving 19 bases between them. Germline values: CDR1 MNHNS, CDR2 SASEGT. CDR3 length: 15 amino acids. CDR3 protein: CASSGLSWEFAEQFF. In DNA form, the CDR3 reads TGTGCCAGCAGTGGTTTAAGTTGGGAGTTCGCTGAGCAGTTCTTC.

In this sample, this clone turned up a few times. The chain joins TRBV21-1 to TRBJ2-3; whether TRBD1, the table's D call, matches the DNA was not checked. TRBV21-1 is labeled a pseudogene. The CDR3 loop spans 14 amino acids. The CDR3 region is CASSKDRGTDTQYF. For the CDR3, the DNA is TGTGCCAGCAGCAAGGACAGGGGCACAGATACGCAGTATTTT.

This clone has only a few counts. The chain has TRBV7-9 and TRBJ1-1; 9 bases match TRBD1. Trimming cost V 5 bases and J 8 bases; bases outside gene matches: 3. The CDR3 length is 12 residues. Germline loops: CDR1 SEHNR, CDR2 FQNEAQ (reference sequence). CDR3 amino acids: CASSPGQGEAFF. The CDR3 nucleotides are TGTGCCAGCAGCCCTGGACAGGGGGAAGCTTTCTTT.